These T cell receptor beta chains were read from a single sample in a study of T cell changes during pregnancy in multiple sclerosis. Here immunoSEQ multiplex PCR was the method, and the copy in TCRdb shows in-frame clones only, minus some. Of 40,000 to 55,000 clones listed, around nine tenths were seen once; the top ten hold about 0.37%. The sequenced sample was CD4+ T cells from peripheral blood mononuclear cells, obtained before pregnancy. The source is a female donor with multiple sclerosis, enrolled in a pregnancy study. CDR3s include the opening cysteine and the closing phenylalanine or tryptophan. D genes are given only for firm matches. Not all rows give a size; the values are once, few, many and, for expanded clones, a class.

j_call d_call clone_size v_call cdr3_nt cdr3_aa
TRBJ2-3 . . TRBV6-8 TGTGCCAGCACCAAGGGGAGGCGGGGACCCACAGATACGCAGTATTTT CASTKGRRGPTDTQYF
TRBJ2-5 TRBD2 . TRBV7-2 TGTGCCAGCAGCTTCGCGGGGGGGAGGGGCCAAGAGACCCAGTACTTC CASSFAGGRGQETQYF
TRBJ2-7 . once TRBV5-6 TGTGCCAGCAGCTCGATTAGCGGCTCCTACGAGCAGTACTTC CASSSISGSYEQYF
TRBJ2-4 TRBD1 . TRBV5-8 TGTGCCAGCAGCTTGGCCGGGACAGGGGGCAGGAGCATTCAGTACTTC CASSLAGTGGRSIQYF
TRBJ1-2 TRBD1 . TRBV29-1 TGCAGCGTTGAGGGGACAGGGGGTTGGGGAGGCTACACCTTC CSVEGTGGWGGYTF
TRBJ1-1 TRBD1 . TRBV6-5 TGTGCCGCGGGACGGACAGGGATGAACACTGAAGCTTTCTTT CAAGRTGMNTEAFF
TRBJ2-1 TRBD2 . TRBV7-9 TGTGCCAGCAGCTTGCTAGCGGGAGGGAACAATGAGCAGTTCTTC CASSLLAGGNNEQFF
TRBJ1-3 . . TRBV19 TGTGCCAGCGCCAGGAACACCATATATTTT CASARNTIYF
TRBJ2-2 . . TRBV27 TGTGCCAGCAGCAATTGGGTTCTAGCGAGTAGTATCACGAACACCGGGGAGCTGTTTTTT CASSNWVLASSITNTGELFF
TRBJ2-7 TRBD2 . TRBV7-6 TGTGCCAGCAGCCCCCTCCCCCGCGGGACTAGCGGGAGCCACGAGCAGTACTTC CASSPLPRGTSGSHEQYF
TRBJ1-5 . once TRBV10-3 TGTGCCATCAGTGAGTCGGGCCAGTATCAGCCCCAGCATTTT CAISESGQYQPQHF
TRBJ2-1 TRBD1 . TRBV5-1 TGCGCCAGCAGCTTACGACAGGGTACGGTTAATGAGCAGTTCTTC CASSLRQGTVNEQFF
TRBJ2-1 . . TRBV4-1 TGCGCCAGCCGCGGGGTGAGCTCCTACAATGAGCAGTTCTTC CASRGVSSYNEQFF
TRBJ1-1 . . TRBV6-6 TGTGCCAGCAGTTACGTGGGGGGGACTGAAGCTTTCTTT CASSYVGGTEAFF
TRBJ1-3 . once TRBV5-1 TGCGCCAGCAGCTTGGCGGGTATTGGAAACACCATATATTTT CASSLAGIGNTIYF
TRBJ1-2 . . TRBV5-8 TGTGCCAGCAGCTTGGGTCCGTATGGCTACACCTTC CASSLGPYGYTF
TRBJ2-7 TRBD2 . TRBV19 TGTGCCAGTAGCTTCACTAGCGGTACCTACGAGCAGTACTTC CASSFTSGTYEQYF
TRBJ2-5 TRBD2 . TRBV5-4 TGTGCCAGCAGCGCCGGACTAGTCGCCGCGGAGACCCAGTACTTC CASSAGLVAAETQYF
TRBJ1-1 TRBD1 once TRBV19 TGTGCCAGTAGTATTCGTCGGCAACCATCGATTACAGGGGCCATAGCTGAAGCTTTCTTT CASSIRRQPSITGAIAEAFF
TRBJ2-3 TRBD1 . TRBV19 TGTGCCAGTAGTACACAAACAGGGGGCGCCACAGATACGCAGTATTTT CASSTQTGGATDTQYF